This is a list of T cell receptor beta chains from one sample in a study of blood T cell repertoires in COVID-19. Only in-frame clones appear in the TCRdb table, and some are missing; sequencing was by immunoSEQ multiplex PCR. The repertoire consists of 140,000 to 150,000 clones, with about 85% occurring once and the leading ten covering around 2.3%. The specimen was peripheral blood. The receptor set was obtained from a human donor with COVID-19, enrolled during active disease. The donor label of this sample is uncertain. Each CDR3 is given with its conserved first and last residue. The D gene is left open where the match is weak. A clone size is listed for some rows: how often the clone was seen (once, few, many), or a class if it is expanded.

cdr3_nt cdr3_aa d_call j_call clone_size v_call
TGCGCCAGCAGCCAAACGCGCGGTGAAAAACTGTTTTTT CASSQTRGEKLFF - TRBJ1-4 - TRBV4-1
TGCGCCAGCAGCTTGGCGACAGGGGTGGCGACTAATGAAAAACTGTTTTTT CASSLATGVATNEKLFF TRBD1 TRBJ1-4 - TRBV5-1
TGTGCCAGCACCTGGCTGAACACCGGGGAGCTGTTTTTT CASTWLNTGELFF - TRBJ2-2 - TRBV2
TGTGCCACCAGTGCCCCAGGTGGCTACACCTTC CATSAPGGYTF - TRBJ1-2 - TRBV24-1
TGTGCTAGTGGTCCACGGACAGGGGGCCCCTGGTCTGAAGCTTTCTTT CASGPRTGGPWSEAFF TRBD1 TRBJ1-1 - TRBV12-5
TGTGCCAGTGGAAATATGCCAGGTTATGGCTACACCTTC CASGNMPGYGYTF - TRBJ1-2 - TRBV19
TGTGCCAGCAGTTTGTCAGGGTCCCACCTCTACGAGCAGTACTTC CASSLSGSHLYEQYF - TRBJ2-7 - TRBV28
TGTGCCAGCAGCGCAGGAACAGATACGCAGTATTTT CASSAGTDTQYF - TRBJ2-3 - TRBV5-4
TGTGCCAGCAGTTTAAGCTACGACGGGAATAATTCACCCCTCCACTTT CASSLSYDGNNSPLHF - TRBJ1-6 - TRBV28
TGTGCCAGCAGTGAACTGCTCGGGGGGCAGTTCTTC CASSELLGGQFF - TRBJ2-1 - TRBV25-1
TGTGCCAGCAGCTTAGGTGGGCTTGTTCAGCCCCAGCATTTT CASSLGGLVQPQHF - TRBJ1-5 - TRBV7-9
TGTGCCAGCAGTGAAGCGCTTCAGGGGACAGGGTGGAGTAATGAGCAGTTCTTC CASSEALQGTGWSNEQFF TRBD1 TRBJ2-1 - TRBV2
TGTGCCAGCAGCTTATCAACCAGGTCAACCGGGGAGCTGTTTTTT CASSLSTRSTGELFF - TRBJ2-2 - TRBV7-3
TGTGCCAGCACGACAGGGGCCTACGAGCAGTACTTC CASTTGAYEQYF TRBD1 TRBJ2-7 - TRBV2
TGCAGCTCCCGGGGAGGGGCGCGTACTGAAGCTTTCTTT CSSRGGARTEAFF - TRBJ1-1 - TRBV29-1
TGTGCCATCAGTGAGTCCCGACCCGGGATTTTGGACACTGAAGCTTTCTTT CAISESRPGILDTEAFF - TRBJ1-1 - TRBV10-3
TGTGCCAGCAACCTTAGCGGGGACTACACAGATACGCAGTATTTT CASNLSGDYTDTQYF TRBD2 TRBJ2-3 - TRBV28
TGCGCCAGCCGCGGCGGGGCCGGGGAGCAGTTCTTC CASRGGAGEQFF - TRBJ2-1 - TRBV10-1
TGTGCCAGCAGTACAAGATCTGGAAACACCATATATTTT CASSTRSGNTIYF - TRBJ1-3 few TRBV12-3/TRBV12-4